Listed below are T cell receptor beta chains from one sample, sequenced in a study of T-cell memory formation after mild COVID-19. TCRdb used MiXCR to reprocess the 5' RACE reads, holding one entry per CDR3 protein. In the table there are 150,000 to 200,000 distinct CDR3 sequences, about 28% of which are singletons. Sequencing was carried out using PBMCs or a T cell subset sorted from them (not recorded which). The receptors originated from an adult woman who had mild COVID-19 (a few samples of this study predate the infection). Cell type and time point are not known. CDR3s include the opening cysteine and the closing phenylalanine or tryptophan. A D gene is named only where the DNA matches it firmly. The size entry is marked missing in some rows and otherwise reads once, few, many or a size class.

CASSVLREISTDTQYF | TGTGCCAGCAGCGTACTAAGGGAGATTAGCACAGATACGCAGTATTTT | . | TRBJ2-3 | TRBV7-9 | .
CAWSSGSGYEQYF | TGTGCCTGGAGTTCTGGTAGCGGCTACGAGCAGTACTTC | . | TRBJ2-7 | TRBV30 | .
CASSLRTGMETQYF | TGTGCCAGCAGCTTGCGAACAGGGATGGAGACCCAGTACTTC | . | TRBJ2-5 | TRBV7-9 | few
CASSNSFKEQYF | TGTGCCAGCAGTAACAGTTTTAAGGAGCAGTACTTC | . | TRBJ2-7 | TRBV6-2/TRBV6-3 | few
CASSLLLGFSSLVPSTDTQYF | TGTGCCAGCAGTTTACTCTTGGGGTTTTCAAGTCTCGTCCCTAGCACAGATACGCAGTATTTT | . | TRBJ2-3 | TRBV27 | many
CASSPPAGSHPDTQYF | TGTGCCAGCAGCCCACCGGCCGGGAGTCATCCGGATACGCAGTATTTT | . | TRBJ2-3 | TRBV12-3/TRBV12-4 | .
CASSQVLGVGANVLTF | TGCGCCAGCAGCCAAGTTTTAGGAGTTGGGGCCAACGTCCTGACTTTC | . | TRBJ2-6 | TRBV4-1 | .
CASSLWVLGTDTQYF | TGTGCCAGCAGCTTGTGGGTTCTAGGCACAGATACGCAGTATTTT | . | TRBJ2-3 | TRBV7-9 | .
CASSQEGQAEKLFF | TGCGCCAGCAGCCAAGAAGGACAGGCTGAAAAACTGTTTTTT | TRBD1 | TRBJ1-4 | TRBV4-1 | .
CASSFRDREAHEQYF | TGCGCCAGCAGCTTTCGGGACAGGGAAGCGCACGAGCAGTACTTC | TRBD1 | TRBJ2-7 | TRBV5-1 | few
CASSQGGGQPQHF | TGTGCCAGCAGCCAAGGTGGGGGGCAGCCCCAGCATTTT | . | TRBJ1-5 | TRBV7-9 | .
CASSLDRITNTGELFF | TGCGCCAGCAGCTTGGACAGGATTACGAACACCGGGGAGCTGTTTTTT | . | TRBJ2-2 | TRBV5-1 | .
CASSEVAGAYGYTF | TGTGCCAGCAGTGAAGTGGCAGGGGCCTATGGCTACACCTTC | . | TRBJ1-2 | TRBV6-1 | .
CSAPAGGPGTEAFF | TGCAGTGCTCCGGCGGGGGGGCCGGGGACTGAAGCTTTCTTT | . | TRBJ1-1 | TRBV20-1 | many
CASSNNLGQDYGYTF | TGTGCCAGCTCAAACAACCTCGGACAGGACTATGGCTACACCTTC | TRBD1 | TRBJ1-2 | TRBV18 | few
CASSQDQAGVTEAFF | TGCGCCAGCAGCCAAGATCAGGCGGGCGTCACTGAAGCTTTCTTT | . | TRBJ1-1 | TRBV4-1 | .
CASSGGSTNEQFF | TGTGCCAGCAGTGGTGGGTCAACTAATGAGCAGTTCTTC | . | TRBJ2-1 | TRBV6-5 | .
CATADSYEQYF | TGTGCCACCGCTGATTCCTACGAGCAGTACTTC | . | TRBJ2-7 | TRBV24-1 | .
CASSSFGRDSETQYF | TGTGCTAGCAGCTCTTTCGGCCGTGATTCGGAGACCCAGTACTTC | . | TRBJ2-5 | TRBV7-7 | many
CASSLLHGRLLTDTQYF | TGTGCCAGCAGCTTACTCCACGGACGACTTCTCACAGATACGCAGTATTTT | . | TRBJ2-3 | TRBV11-2 | .
CASSRSRDSYEQYF | TGTGCCAGCAGTCGAAGCCGGGACAGCTACGAGCAGTACTTC | TRBD1 | TRBJ2-7 | TRBV27 | few
CASSPTGNYGYTF | TGTGCCAGCAGCCCCACAGGGAACTATGGCTACACCTTC | . | TRBJ1-2 | TRBV7-2 | few
CASSTAGQLAGELFF | TGTGCCAGCAGCACAGCGGGACAATTAGCAGGGGAGCTGTTTTTT | . | TRBJ2-2 | TRBV7-9 | few
CASSRRGRDTEAFF | TGTGCCAGCAGCCGCAGGGGGCGCGACACTGAAGCTTTCTTT | TRBD1 | TRBJ1-1 | TRBV7-8 | .
CASSLGGGTPYGYTF | TGTGCCAGCAGTTTAGGGGGGGGGACCCCCTATGGCTACACCTTC | . | TRBJ1-2 | TRBV27 | .
CASSYSAGFVEKLFF | TGTGCCAGCAGTTACTCGGCCGGGTTCGTGGAAAAACTGTTTTTT | . | TRBJ1-4 | TRBV6-5 | .
CASRGRGPYNEQFF | TGTGCCAGCAGAGGACGGGGGCCCTACAATGAGCAGTTCTTC | . | TRBJ2-1 | TRBV12-3/TRBV12-4 | few
CASRSRTGTTGYGYTF | TGTGCCAGCAGGTCTAGGACAGGTACTACGGGATATGGCTACACATTC | TRBD1 | TRBJ1-2 | TRBV2 | .
CASSTPQGGNTGELFF | TGTGCCAGCAGCACGCCGCAGGGGGGGAACACCGGGGAGCTGTTTTTT | . | TRBJ2-2 | TRBV7-9 | .
CATSRTSRQETQYF | TGTGCCACCAGCCGGACTAGCCGCCAAGAGACCCAGTACTTC | TRBD2 | TRBJ2-5 | TRBV24-1 | .
CASSFGGTGGSSDTEAFF | TGTGCCAGCAGTTTTGGCGGGACAGGGGGATCCTCCGACACTGAAGCTTTCTTT | TRBD1 | TRBJ1-1 | TRBV12-3/TRBV12-4 | .
CASSLVGTGQGSYGYTF | TGCGCCAGCAGCTTGGTGGGGACCGGACAGGGGTCCTATGGCTACACCTTC | TRBD1 | TRBJ1-2 | TRBV5-1 | .
CASSHTSGGGYEQYF | TGCGCCAGCAGCCACACTAGCGGGGGTGGCTACGAGCAGTACTTC | TRBD2 | TRBJ2-7 | TRBV5-1 | .
CASSSGLLYTGELFF | TGTGCCAGCAGCTCGGGACTCCTATACACCGGGGAGCTGTTTTTT | . | TRBJ2-2 | TRBV7-2 | .